The next 20 T cell receptor beta chains were all read from a single sample in a study of identical twins (dated by TCRdb to the mid-2010s). Libraries came from 5' RACE. The data were produced on an Illumina HiSeq 2000. TCRdb took the public reads, trimmed them with fastp at Q25, ran MiXCR for clone calling and kept in-frame beta chains. Every entry covers one CDR3 protein and lists the most common genes and DNA from its rows. The sample table lists approximately 620,000 distinct CDR3 sequences, over 8.5% of them with a count of one. The leading ten clones occupy 0.75% to 1% of the sample. These data were also reused for a study on yellow fever vaccine responses in identical twins.

The sample taken for sequencing was PBMCs. Receptors were obtained from a young woman in good health.

The chain recombines TRBV4-1 with TRBJ2-7; possibly TRBD1 for D (6 bases). The germline V and J ends were trimmed by 4 bases and 5 bases, with 24 bases remaining between them. This CDR3 has 17 residues. Looked up from germline, CDR1 is MGHRA and CDR2 is YSYEKL. The CDR3 region is CASSRQGGDVKGDEQYF. DNA of the CDR3: TGCGCCAGCAGCCGCCAAGGTGGGGACGTCAAGGGGGACGAGCAGTACTTC.

V gene TRBV9 combines with J gene TRBJ2-2; D gene unclear. Trimming removed 0 bases from V and 6 bases from J, with 9 bases in between. CDR3 size: 14 residues. Germline V lookup: CDR1 SGDLS, CDR2 YYNGEE. CDR3 nucleotide sequence: TGTGCCAGCAGCGTAGGTCCGGCGGCCGGGGAGCTGTTTTTT. This sequence encodes CASSVGPAAGELFF.

The rearrangement links TRBV2 to TRBJ2-3; 9 bases line up with TRBD2. CDR1 is SNHLY, CDR2 FYNNEI, per germline. The CDR3 is 15 amino acids. V lost 10 bases and J lost 5; bases outside the gene matches: 13. The CDR3 DNA reads TGTGCCACCAAAGGTAGCGGGGGCCAGGGAGATACGCAGTATTTT. Protein sequence: CATKGSGGQGDTQYF.

This clonotype was found many times. The rearrangement links TRBV7-9 to TRBJ2-5, with a tentative D call TRBD1 (6 bases). Between the trimmed V and J ends, which lost 3 bases and 5 bases, there was a span of 13 bases. CDR1 and CDR2 (germline): SEHNR, FQNEAQ (reference sequence). This CDR3 has 14 amino acids. The CDR3 bases are TGTGCCAGCAGCTTCACAGGGTGGGGTGAGACCCAGTACTTC. It is translated as CASSFTGWGETQYF.

V usage is TRBV12-3 or TRBV12-4 and J usage is TRBJ1-4; 8 nucleotides match TRBD1. The CDR3 runs to 16 residues. V was clipped by 5 bases and J by 6 bases; unmatched bases: 11. The CDR3 reads CASSKGGGTGHEKLFF. The CDR3 DNA follows: TGTGCCAGCAGTAAAGGAGGGGGGACAGGACATGAAAAACTGTTTTTT.

The rearrangement joins TRBV6-5 to TRBJ1-2; 8 bases agree with TRBD1. The CDR3 loop spans 14 amino acids. The V gene's germline CDR1 is MNHEY and CDR2 SVGAGI. V was pared by 2 bases and J by 5 bases, with 4 bases of the junction left unmatched. This chain's CDR3 is CASSYQGAEYGYTF. As DNA, the CDR3 is TGTGCCAGCAGTTACCAGGGGGCTGAATATGGCTACACCTTC.

The chain is built from TRBV28 and TRBJ2-7; tentatively, D is TRBD1 (6 bases). CDR3 length: 14 amino acids. V lost 3 bases to trimming and J lost 3 bases, with 12 bases between them. CDR1 and CDR2 from the germline V gene are MDHEN and SYDVKM. The CDR3, as DNA: TGTGCCAGCAGTTTCCGGACAGCTATCTACGAGCAGTACTTC. Translation: CASSFRTAIYEQYF. The full variable domain, rest sourced from reference TRBV28 and TRBJ2-7, is DVKVTQSSRYLVKRTGEKVFLECVQDMDHENMFWYRQDPGLGLRLIYFSYDVKMKEKGDIPEGYSVSREKKERFSLILESASTNQTSMYLCASSFRTAIYEQYFGPGTRLTVT.

This clonotype was counted only a few times. This rearrangement joins TRBV18 to TRBJ1-5, with D uncertain. V lost 2 bases, J lost 0 bases, and 5 bases lay in between. The CDR3 spans 14 residues. The germline gives CDR1 KGHSH, CDR2 LQKENI. The DNA of the CDR3 is TGTGCCAGCTCACCAGACTATAGCAATCAGCCCCAGCATTTT. Translation gives CASSPDYSNQPQHF.

The V call is TRBV18, the J call TRBJ2-2; no clear D gene. CDR1 KGHSH and CDR2 LQKENI come from the germline V gene. The ends were cut back, 5 bases at V and 0 bases at J, with 7 bases in the middle. This CDR3 has 14 residues. CDR3 DNA sequence: TGTGCCAGCTCAGGGAACACGAACACCGGGGAGCTGTTTTTT. Amino acids: CASSGNTNTGELFF.

This clonotype occurred a few times. The chain is built from TRBV4-2 and TRBJ2-1; D uncertain. In germline, CDR1 is LGHNA, CDR2 YNFKEQ. CDR3 size: 13 residues. With 1 base removed from V and 2 bases from J, the gap between germline ends came to 3 bases. CDR3 in amino acids: CASSQATYNEQFF. The DNA of the CDR3 is TGTGCCAGCAGCCAAGCGACCTACAATGAGCAGTTCTTC.

The rearrangement links TRBV12-3 or TRBV12-4 to TRBJ1-1, with D possibly being TRBD1 (5 bases). The CDR3 sequence is 12 residues long. Trimming took off 4 bases at V and 8 bases at J, with 11 bases between the two ends. CDR3 region: CASSSGPGEAFF. DNA of the CDR3: TGTGCCAGCAGTTCGGGACCAGGGGAAGCTTTCTTT.

There are many counts of this clonotype. The V and J genes are TRBV11-2 and TRBJ2-2, with TRBD1 matching over 7 bases. Germline V CDR1 and CDR2: SGHAT, FQNNGV. V lost 3 bases and J lost 2; bases outside the gene matches: 6. This CDR3 has 16 amino acids. CDR3 region: CASSFLGQRNTGELFF. The CDR3 nucleotides read TGTGCCAGCAGCTTTCTGGGACAGCGAAACACCGGGGAGCTGTTTTTT.

This clonotype was observed a handful of times. The chain combines TRBV20-1 with TRBJ2-5; tentatively, D is TRBD1 (5 bases). This CDR3 comprises 12 residues. Trimming removed 6 bases at V and 6 bases at J, with 14 bases between. Germline V gives CDR1 DFQATT, CDR2 SNEGSKA (reference sequence). The CDR3 DNA reads TGCAGTGCGGTTCAAGACAGCCAGACCCAGTACTTC. As protein: CSAVQDSQTQYF.

In this sample, this clonotype turned up a few times. The chain recombines TRBV7-3 with TRBJ2-4; weak D call: TRBD2 (6 bases). In germline, CDR1 is SGHTA, CDR2 FQGTGA. This CDR3 has 15 amino acids. Between the trimmed V and J ends, which lost 5 bases and 7 bases, there was a span of 18 bases. As DNA, the CDR3 is TGTGCCAGCAGCGCCCCAGGGCCCGGGGGTAACATTCAGTACTTC. Translation: CASSAPGPGGNIQYF.

This clonotype occurred a few times. The chain recombines TRBV4-2 with TRBJ2-2, with TRBD2 matching 11 bases. The CDR3 covers 19 residues. The V gene's germline CDR1 is LGHNA and CDR2 YNFKEQ. Trimming took 0 bases from V and 2 from J; bases not matched to a gene: 8. CDR3 protein: CASSQDSGGLAANTGELFF. The CDR3 region has the DNA TGTGCCAGCAGCCAAGATAGTGGGGGACTAGCGGCTAACACCGGGGAGCTGTTTTTT.

This clonotype turned up a few times. J is TRBJ1-5 and V is TRBV28; possible D gene TRBD1, 6 bases. V was cut by 7 bases and J by 7 bases, with 17 bases left in between. Germline values: CDR1 MDHEN, CDR2 SYDVKM. There are 14 residues in the CDR3. The CDR3 DNA is TGTGCCAGCATTTGGGGGGGGCAAGGACAGCCCCAGCATTTT. It codes for CASIWGGQGQPQHF.

In its sample, this clonotype was seen many times. The chain couples TRBV12-3 or TRBV12-4 to TRBJ2-7; D tentatively fits TRBD1 or TRBD2 (6 bases each). The V end lost 3 bases, the J end lost 7 bases, and 13 bases lay between the germline ends. This CDR3 has 13 residues. The CDR3 DNA follows: TGTGCCAGCAGTTTTAACAGGGCGGGGGAGCAGTACTTC. Translated, it gives CASSFNRAGEQYF.

This clonotype was observed a handful of times. The genes are TRBV29-1 and TRBJ1-3; D unclear. This CDR3 has 15 residues. Trimming shortened V by 2 bases and J by 0 bases, and 11 bases separated the two germline ends. CDR1 SQVTM and CDR2 ANQGSEA come from the germline V gene. Here the CDR3 reads CSVEPRTPSGNTIYF. CDR3 bases: TGCAGCGTTGAACCCAGAACGCCCTCTGGAAACACCATATATTTT.

The chain's CDR3 is CASSLWGTSREVAKNIQYF. The DNA for the CDR3 is TGTGCCAGCAGTTTATGGGGGACTAGCCGAGAAGTAGCCAAAAACATTCAGTACTTC. The V gene is TRBV28, the J gene TRBJ2-4, with 9 positions matching TRBD2. Per the germline V gene, CDR1 is MDHEN and CDR2 is SYDVKM. This CDR3 contains 19 residues. Losses at the gene ends were 0 bases for V and 0 bases for J; bases not matched to a gene: 9.

This clonotype was detected many times. V is TRBV11-2 and J is TRBJ2-3, with 7 bases lining up with TRBD1. This CDR3 is 16 amino acids long. Germline CDR1 reads SGHAT; CDR2 reads FQNNGV. V lost 0 bases and J lost 0; bases outside the gene matches: 3. CDR3 residues: CASSLDLRGSTDTQYF. CDR3 bases: TGTGCCAGCAGCTTAGATCTCAGGGGGAGCACAGATACGCAGTATTTT.